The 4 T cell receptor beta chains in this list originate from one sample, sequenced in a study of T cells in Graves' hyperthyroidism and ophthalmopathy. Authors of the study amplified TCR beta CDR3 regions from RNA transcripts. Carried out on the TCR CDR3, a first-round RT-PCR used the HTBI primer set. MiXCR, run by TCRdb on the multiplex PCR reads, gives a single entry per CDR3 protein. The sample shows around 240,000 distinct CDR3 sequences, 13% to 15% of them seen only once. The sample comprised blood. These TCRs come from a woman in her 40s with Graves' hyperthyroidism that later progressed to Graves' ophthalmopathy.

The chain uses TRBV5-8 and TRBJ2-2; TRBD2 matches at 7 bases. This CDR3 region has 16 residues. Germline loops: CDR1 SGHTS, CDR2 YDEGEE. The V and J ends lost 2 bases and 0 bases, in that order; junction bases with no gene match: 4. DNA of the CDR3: TGTGCCAGCAGCTTAACCGGGACTACGAACACCGGGGAGCTGTTTTTT. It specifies CASSLTGTTNTGELFF. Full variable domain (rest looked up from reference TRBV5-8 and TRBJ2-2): EAGVTQSPTHLIKTRGQQATLRCSPISGHTSVYWYQQALGLGLQFLLWYDEGEERNRGNFPPRFSGRQFPNYSSELNVNALELEDSALYLCASSLTGTTNTGELFFGEGSRLTVL.

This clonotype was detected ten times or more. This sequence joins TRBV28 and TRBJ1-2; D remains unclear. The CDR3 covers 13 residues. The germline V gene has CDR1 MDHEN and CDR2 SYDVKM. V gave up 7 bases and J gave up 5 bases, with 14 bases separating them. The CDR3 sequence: CASTNLAGYGYTF. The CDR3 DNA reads TGTGCCAGCACTAACCTCGCAGGTTATGGCTACACCTTC.

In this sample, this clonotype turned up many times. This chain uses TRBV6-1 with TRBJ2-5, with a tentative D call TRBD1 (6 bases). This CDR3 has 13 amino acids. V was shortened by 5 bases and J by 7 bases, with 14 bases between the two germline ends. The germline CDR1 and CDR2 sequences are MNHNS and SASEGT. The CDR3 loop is CASSSDSDGTQYF. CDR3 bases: TGTGCCAGCAGTTCGGACAGCGATGGGACCCAGTACTTC.

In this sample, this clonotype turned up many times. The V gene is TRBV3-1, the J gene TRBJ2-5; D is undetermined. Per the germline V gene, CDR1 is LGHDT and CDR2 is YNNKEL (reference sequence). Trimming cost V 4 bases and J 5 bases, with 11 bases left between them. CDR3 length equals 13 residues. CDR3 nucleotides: TGTGCCAGCAGCCTAATACAATTGGAGACCCAGTACTTC. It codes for CASSLIQLETQYF.